Below, one TCR beta chain is given with its context. This sample was taken from a study of control samples from healthy donors and cancer patients. The J segment lost 9 bases and the V segment lost 6 bases, leaving 7 bases of the junction unmatched. The CDR3 runs to 13 residues. Sequencing was performed with immunoSEQ multiplex PCR; in TCRdb, only in-frame clones are kept and a portion is missing. The data hold roughly 88,000 clones, with about nine tenths observed a single time. This TCR came from a woman aged 25 to 39 in good health. Sequenced sample: blood. The rearrangement joins TRBV12-3 or TRBV12-4 to TRBJ1-3, with 8 bases matching TRBD1. CDR3 residues: CASSRQGKGTIYF. DNA for the CDR3: TGTGCCAGCAGCAGACAGGGGAAAGGCACCATATATTTT.